This T cell receptor (beta chain) was recorded in a study of blood T cell repertoires in COVID-19 (dated by TCRdb to the early 2020s). About the investigation overall: The collaborator samples originated in the United States, Italy and Spain and spanned the acute and convalescent phases of COVID-19. The material from the prospective study consisted of cDNA or gDNA derived from T cells, B-cell-depleted T cells, or PBMCs. The dataset comprised deeply sampled blood TCRbeta repertoires from subjects exposed to, actively infected with, or recovered from COVID-19. The repertoires were made available in a free public database intended to serve as a resource for research on the immune response to SARS-CoV-2. Samples were obtained from the ongoing ImmuneRACE study (first 160 participants) and from roughly 1,300 subjects provided by 6 global collaborators. Sample metadata almost always included a de-identified subject ID, COVID-19 status, age in years and sex. HLA class I and class II types, where available, came from metadata supplied by the sample provider rather than from assay-based typing.

TCRbeta CDR3 regions were amplified from genomic DNA by means of the immunoSEQ Assay, a bias-controlled multiplex PCR. The authors processed their data as follows. Within the assay, amplification of reference gene primers was used to estimate how many nucleated cells each sample contained. To quantify the absolute abundance of each unique TCRbeta CDR3 rearrangement, sequence reads were collapsed and filtered. Productive Simpson clonality was computed per sample as the square root of Simpson's diversity index over productive rearrangements. TCRdb mirrors the immuneACCESS table, restricted to in-frame sequences. Some clones are absent from its copies; in checked studies, under half trace to an unresolved V gene, and the reason for the others is unknown. Clone size and V and J calls were adopted from that table, with D and trimming inferred from the DNA. Here the sample has 63,000 or so clones; more than 85% occur a single time. The ten largest clones add up to roughly 3.6% of the sample.

In regard to this clone: Its antigen target is currently unknown. No base quality information exists; no much larger clone differs at one position.

Study-level results and caveats: The amount of clinical and demographic metadata varied by source and participant and was provided uncurated.

Collaborating institutions collected whole blood in K2EDTA tubes following their own protocols. For TCRbeta analysis, collaborators shipped samples in one of three forms: frozen whole blood, isolated PBMCs, or DNA extracted from either of those sample types. V lost 7 bases and J lost 8 bases, and the count of bases not matched to a germline gene is 14. Taken from the germline V gene, the CDR1 and CDR2 loops are SGDLS and YYNGEE. Taken from cysteine to phenylalanine, the CDR3 has 15 residues. The only DNA kept is the CDR3, 45 bases in frame from the first base. Sample: peripheral blood. The chain is encoded by TRBV9 joined to TRBJ2-1, with 8 bases in between that match TRBD2. The TCR sequence derives from a man between 65 and 85 years old with active COVID-19. The encoded CDR3 is CASQTSSGSNDEQFF. Read as DNA, the sequence is TGTGCCAGCCAGACTTCAAGCGGGAGTAACGATGAGCAGTTCTTC.